The sequence of this T cell receptor beta chain was determined in a study of a mutant IDH1 vaccine in newly diagnosed glioma. For the study at large: Patients' prior therapy spanned radiotherapy, temozolomide, or both; most underwent both.

The CDR3 has 15 amino acids. The V end was cut by 1 base, the J end by 4 bases, with 14 bases between. In germline, CDR1 is SGHKS, CDR2 YYEKEE (reference sequence). Points on this clone: Its antigen is still unknown.

This table comes from immunoSEQ multiplex PCR, and its TCRdb copy is limited to in-frame clones, with some not included. Found here are 60,000 to 65,000 clones, roughly 80% of them singletons; the top ten hold around 4.1%. Time point meaning: week 47, end of study. Each dose delivered 300 ug of mutant IDH1 20-mer peptide subcutaneously with imiquimod. The starting material was PBMCs, obtained from a glioma patient whose treatment included an IDH1 peptide vaccine. The V call is TRBV5-5, the J call TRBJ2-5; D unclear. The TCR was taken from a man younger than 45 with glioma. CDR3 region: CASSLQRVLGETQYF. In nucleotides, the CDR3 is TGTGCCAGCAGCTTGCAACGGGTTTTAGGAGAGACCCAGTACTTC. Full variable domain (remainder filled in from reference TRBV5-5 and TRBJ2-5): DAGVTQSPTHLIKTRGQQVTLRCSPISGHKSVSWYQQVLGQGPQFIFQYYEKEERGRGNFPDRFSARQFPNYSSELNVNALLLGDSALYLCASSLQRVLGETQYFGPGTRLLVL.